This is a list of T cell receptor beta chains from one sample in a study of metastatic and nonmetastatic thyroid tumors. TCRdb reanalyzed the PCR reads with MiXCR. Of under 7,500 clones listed, roughly 30% are singletons. The sequencing input was adjacent normal tissue. All receptors come from a female donor with papillary thyroid cancer or a benign thyroid nodule (not recorded which). Some clones in this sample may be carry-over from other donors' samples. CDR3s include the opening cysteine and the closing phenylalanine or tryptophan. A D gene is named only where the DNA matches it firmly. The listing skips clone size in some rows; elsewhere it reads once, few, many or a size class.

j_call: TRBJ1-1; d_call: TRBD1; v_call: TRBV6-1; clone_size: .; cdr3_aa: CASRRGSNTEAFF; cdr3_nt: TGTGCCAGCCGCAGGGGGTCGAACACTGAAGCTTTCTTT
j_call: TRBJ1-2; d_call: TRBD1; v_call: TRBV2; clone_size: few; cdr3_aa: CASTQGASYYGYTF; cdr3_nt: TGTGCCAGCACCCAGGGGGCCTCCTACTATGGCTACACCTTC
j_call: TRBJ2-1; d_call: .; v_call: TRBV2; clone_size: .; cdr3_aa: CASRGSFPKQFF; cdr3_nt: TGTGCCAGCAGGGGTAGCTTCCCTAAGCAGTTCTTC
j_call: TRBJ2-7; d_call: .; v_call: TRBV20-1; clone_size: .; cdr3_aa: CSARGDIDYEQYF; cdr3_nt: TGCAGTGCTAGAGGGGACATAGACTACGAGCAGTACTTC
j_call: TRBJ1-2; d_call: .; v_call: TRBV12-3/TRBV12-4; clone_size: .; cdr3_aa: CASSLIPQGRGYTF; cdr3_nt: TGTGCCAGCAGTTTAATTCCCCAGGGGAGGGGCTACACCTTC
j_call: TRBJ2-5; d_call: .; v_call: TRBV7-9; clone_size: .; cdr3_aa: CASAYLQGTQETQYF; cdr3_nt: TGTGCCAGCGCCTACCTCCAGGGGACTCAAGAGACCCAGTACTTC
j_call: TRBJ1-2; d_call: .; v_call: TRBV7-2; clone_size: few; cdr3_aa: CASNPPPRGYTF; cdr3_nt: TGTGCCAGCAACCCACCCCCCAGGGGCTACACGTTC
j_call: TRBJ2-7; d_call: .; v_call: TRBV20-1; clone_size: .; cdr3_aa: CSARSLASYEQYF; cdr3_nt: TGCAGTGCTAGAAGCCTAGCGAGCTACGAGCAGTACTTC
j_call: TRBJ2-1; d_call: .; v_call: TRBV6-1; clone_size: .; cdr3_aa: CASSEGYPNEQFF; cdr3_nt: TGTGCCAGCAGTGAGGGGTACCCCAATGAGCAGTTCTTC
j_call: TRBJ2-1; d_call: .; v_call: TRBV18; clone_size: .; cdr3_aa: CASSPNISSYNEQFF; cdr3_nt: TGTGCCAGCTCACCTAACATCAGCTCCTACAATGAGCAGTTCTTC
j_call: TRBJ1-6; d_call: TRBD1; v_call: TRBV27; clone_size: .; cdr3_aa: CASSEDRTGPSPLHF; cdr3_nt: TGTGCCAGCAGTGAGGACAGGACCGGGCCCTCACCCCTCCACTTT
j_call: TRBJ1-2; d_call: .; v_call: TRBV6-1; clone_size: .; cdr3_aa: CASSLGPVLDGYTF; cdr3_nt: TGTGCCAGCAGTCTGGGACCGGTGCTTGATGGCTACACCTTC
j_call: TRBJ2-3; d_call: .; v_call: TRBV12-3/TRBV12-4; clone_size: large; cdr3_aa: CASSPLGLSTDTQYF; cdr3_nt: TGTGCCAGCAGTCCTTTGGGGCTCTCAACAGATACGCAGTATTTT
j_call: TRBJ2-2; d_call: .; v_call: TRBV27; clone_size: few; cdr3_aa: CASSFGTLTGELFF; cdr3_nt: TGTGCCAGCAGTTTTGGGACCCTTACCGGGGAGCTGTTTTTT
j_call: TRBJ2-1; d_call: TRBD1; v_call: TRBV24-1; clone_size: .; cdr3_aa: CATSDKTGDANEQFF; cdr3_nt: TGTGCCACCAGTGATAAGACAGGGGACGCAAATGAGCAGTTCTTC
j_call: TRBJ1-2; d_call: .; v_call: TRBV6-1; clone_size: .; cdr3_aa: CASRQGFNYGYTF; cdr3_nt: TGTGCCAGCAGGCAGGGTTTTAACTATGGCTACACCTTC
j_call: TRBJ2-1; d_call: .; v_call: TRBV10-1; clone_size: .; cdr3_aa: CASSESKAGGYNEQFF; cdr3_nt: TGCGCCAGCAGTGAGTCGAAAGCGGGCGGCTACAATGAGCAGTTCTTC
j_call: TRBJ1-2; d_call: TRBD1; v_call: TRBV6-5; clone_size: few; cdr3_aa: CASSFNFWDRGQSGYTF; cdr3_nt: TGTGCCAGCAGTTTTAACTTTTGGGACAGGGGGCAGAGTGGCTACACCTTC
j_call: TRBJ1-2; d_call: TRBD1; v_call: TRBV7-9; clone_size: .; cdr3_aa: CASSPGQNLYGYTF; cdr3_nt: TGTGCCAGCAGTCCGGGACAGAACCTCTATGGCTACACCTTC
j_call: TRBJ1-2; d_call: .; v_call: TRBV14; clone_size: once; cdr3_aa: CASRIDGSGGYTF; cdr3_nt: TGTGCCAGCAGGATTGACGGGTCCGGTGGCTACACCTTC
j_call: TRBJ2-5; d_call: TRBD2; v_call: TRBV5-1; clone_size: .; cdr3_aa: CASSFIGGAGETQYF; cdr3_nt: TGCGCCAGCAGCTTTATCGGGGGGGCCGGGGAGACCCAGTACTTC
j_call: TRBJ2-7; d_call: .; v_call: TRBV2; clone_size: .; cdr3_aa: CASRTQAYEQYF; cdr3_nt: TGTGCCAGCAGGACACAAGCCTACGAGCAGTACTTC
j_call: TRBJ1-2; d_call: .; v_call: TRBV2; clone_size: .; cdr3_aa: CASSEAGGAGFGYTF; cdr3_nt: TGTGCCAGCAGTGAAGCGGGAGGGGCTGGATTTGGCTACACCTTC
j_call: TRBJ2-5; d_call: TRBD1; v_call: TRBV6-2/TRBV6-3; clone_size: few; cdr3_aa: CASSYTRTGGETQYF; cdr3_nt: TGTGCCAGCAGTTACACTCGGACAGGGGGGGAGACCCAGTACTTC
j_call: TRBJ2-3; d_call: .; v_call: TRBV6-6; clone_size: .; cdr3_aa: CASSYEGVPTDTQYF; cdr3_nt: TGTGCCAGCAGTTACGAGGGGGTCCCCACAGATACGCAGTATTTT
j_call: TRBJ2-6; d_call: TRBD2; v_call: TRBV20-1; clone_size: .; cdr3_aa: CSARVAGGGSGANVLTF; cdr3_nt: TGCAGTGCTAGAGTAGCGGGGGGAGGCTCTGGGGCCAACGTCCTGACTTTC
j_call: TRBJ2-5; d_call: .; v_call: TRBV5-8; clone_size: .; cdr3_aa: CASSPDSLQETQYF; cdr3_nt: TGTGCCAGCAGCCCGGACAGCCTCCAGGAGACCCAGTACTTC
j_call: TRBJ2-7; d_call: .; v_call: TRBV27; clone_size: .; cdr3_aa: CASKPAGSSARYYEQYF; cdr3_nt: TGTGCCAGCAAACCGGCGGGGTCTAGCGCCAGGTACTACGAGCAGTACTTC
j_call: TRBJ1-2; d_call: .; v_call: TRBV2; clone_size: .; cdr3_aa: CASRERSTDVFGYTF; cdr3_nt: TGTGCCAGCAGAGAGCGCTCGACGGACGTCTTTGGCTACACCTTC
j_call: TRBJ2-7; d_call: .; v_call: TRBV6-1; clone_size: .; cdr3_aa: CASSESPEPGEQYF; cdr3_nt: TGTGCCAGCAGTGAATCCCCAGAGCCAGGGGAGCAGTACTTC
j_call: TRBJ1-1; d_call: TRBD1; v_call: TRBV12-3/TRBV12-4; clone_size: .; cdr3_aa: CASSPSQGRAEAFF; cdr3_nt: TGTGCCAGCAGCCCCTCACAGGGGCGGGCTGAAGCTTTCTTT
j_call: TRBJ1-2; d_call: .; v_call: TRBV6-5; clone_size: few; cdr3_aa: CASREDGYTF; cdr3_nt: TGTGCCAGCAGAGAGGATGGCTACACCTTC
j_call: TRBJ2-2; d_call: .; v_call: TRBV11-2; clone_size: .; cdr3_aa: CASSFRGPNTGELFF; cdr3_nt: TGTGCCAGCAGCTTTCGGGGGCCGAACACCGGGGAGCTGTTTTTT
j_call: TRBJ2-1; d_call: .; v_call: TRBV7-8; clone_size: .; cdr3_aa: CASSPGNEQFF; cdr3_nt: TGTGCCAGCAGCCCAGGCAATGAGCAGTTCTTC
j_call: TRBJ2-3; d_call: .; v_call: TRBV5-1; clone_size: .; cdr3_aa: CASSLEQALRTDTQYF; cdr3_nt: TGCGCCAGCAGCTTGGAGCAGGCCCTTAGGACAGATACGCAGTATTTT
j_call: TRBJ2-6; d_call: .; v_call: TRBV28; clone_size: few; cdr3_aa: CSSSQLTGAGANVLTF; cdr3_nt: TGTTCCAGCAGTCAGTTAACGGGGGCTGGGGCCAACGTCCTGACTTTC
j_call: TRBJ2-5; d_call: .; v_call: TRBV10-3; clone_size: .; cdr3_aa: CAISEGSGRKTQYF; cdr3_nt: TGTGCCATCAGTGAGGGGTCAGGTAGGAAGACCCAGTACTTC
j_call: TRBJ1-6; d_call: TRBD1; v_call: TRBV20-1; clone_size: .; cdr3_aa: CSATGGNSPLHF; cdr3_nt: TGCAGTGCCACAGGGGGTAATTCACCCCTCCACTTT
j_call: TRBJ2-1; d_call: .; v_call: TRBV7-9; clone_size: .; cdr3_aa: CAMSSSYNEQFF; cdr3_nt: TGTGCCATGTCGAGCTCCTACAATGAGCAGTTCTTC
j_call: TRBJ1-3; d_call: .; v_call: TRBV20-1; clone_size: few; cdr3_aa: CSATPTSLESGNTIYF; cdr3_nt: TGCAGTGCTACCCCCACCTCTCTTGAGTCTGGAAACACCATATATTTT
j_call: TRBJ2-3; d_call: TRBD1; v_call: TRBV20-1; clone_size: few; cdr3_aa: CSASRQGTQYF; cdr3_nt: TGCAGTGCTTCTAGACAGGGTACGCAGTATTTT
j_call: TRBJ1-5; d_call: TRBD1; v_call: TRBV6-1; clone_size: few; cdr3_aa: CASSSTGGSNQPQHF; cdr3_nt: TGTGCCAGCAGTTCGACAGGGGGTAGCAATCAGCCCCAGCATTTT
j_call: TRBJ2-3; d_call: .; v_call: TRBV20-1; clone_size: .; cdr3_aa: CSARLSRGSYTQYF; cdr3_nt: TGCAGTGCTAGGCTAAGTAGGGGATCGTATACGCAGTATTTT
j_call: TRBJ2-7; d_call: .; v_call: TRBV5-1; clone_size: .; cdr3_aa: CASSIRQGYEQYF; cdr3_nt: TGCGCCAGCAGCATTCGGCAGGGATACGAGCAGTACTTC
j_call: TRBJ2-6; d_call: TRBD1; v_call: TRBV9; clone_size: .; cdr3_aa: CASSATGGRANVLTF; cdr3_nt: TGTGCCAGCAGCGCGACAGGGGGGAGGGCCAACGTCCTGACTTTC
j_call: TRBJ2-7; d_call: TRBD2; v_call: TRBV19; clone_size: few; cdr3_aa: CASSDREGTYEQYF; cdr3_nt: TGTGCCAGTAGTGATAGGGAGGGAACCTACGAGCAGTACTTC
j_call: TRBJ1-1; d_call: .; v_call: TRBV5-4; clone_size: .; cdr3_aa: CASSPEPGTNTEAFF; cdr3_nt: TGTGCCAGCAGCCCGGAGCCAGGGACGAACACTGAAGCTTTCTTT
j_call: TRBJ2-2; d_call: .; v_call: TRBV6-1; clone_size: few; cdr3_aa: CASNPTRTPTGELFF; cdr3_nt: TGTGCCAGCAATCCGACACGGACACCCACCGGGGAGCTGTTTTTT
j_call: TRBJ1-5; d_call: .; v_call: TRBV20-1; clone_size: .; cdr3_aa: CSARLGGSNQPQHF; cdr3_nt: TGCAGTGCTCGGCTGGGGGGATCCAATCAGCCCCAGCATTTT
j_call: TRBJ2-1; d_call: TRBD1; v_call: TRBV5-4; clone_size: few; cdr3_aa: CASSLGVWGQGRWGEQFF; cdr3_nt: TGTGCCAGCAGCTTGGGTGTTTGGGGACAGGGTAGGTGGGGAGAGCAGTTCTTC
j_call: TRBJ2-1; d_call: .; v_call: TRBV3-1; clone_size: .; cdr3_aa: CASSQDLNEQFF; cdr3_nt: TGTGCCAGCAGCCAAGATCTGAATGAGCAGTTCTTC
j_call: TRBJ1-2; d_call: .; v_call: TRBV6-6; clone_size: few; cdr3_aa: CASSYSYDRRVFGYTF; cdr3_nt: TGTGCCAGCAGTTACTCCTACGACAGGCGGGTTTTTGGCTACACCTTC
j_call: TRBJ1-2; d_call: .; v_call: TRBV7-9; clone_size: once; cdr3_aa: CASSLTATNYGYTF; cdr3_nt: TGTGCCAGCAGCTTAACCGCTACTAACTATGGCTACACCTTC
j_call: TRBJ2-1; d_call: TRBD2; v_call: TRBV6-1; clone_size: .; cdr3_aa: CASSDTGTSGINEQFF; cdr3_nt: TGTGCCAGCAGTGACACCGGGACTAGCGGGATCAATGAGCAGTTCTTC
j_call: TRBJ2-1; d_call: TRBD2; v_call: TRBV11-3; clone_size: .; cdr3_aa: CASIPPWRGGANQHFF; cdr3_nt: TGTGCCAGCATCCCACCTTGGCGGGGGGGGGCCAATCAGCATTTCTTC
j_call: TRBJ2-7; d_call: .; v_call: TRBV28; clone_size: .; cdr3_aa: CASKLSGFSYEQYF; cdr3_nt: TGTGCCAGCAAACTCTCCGGGTTCTCCTACGAGCAGTACTTC
j_call: TRBJ1-2; d_call: .; v_call: TRBV4-1; clone_size: once; cdr3_aa: CASSPGPTALDGYTF; cdr3_nt: TGCGCCAGCAGCCCTGGACCGACGGCGCTGGATGGCTACACCTTC
j_call: TRBJ2-7; d_call: TRBD2; v_call: TRBV11-2; clone_size: .; cdr3_aa: CASSLLSTSGFPYEQYF; cdr3_nt: TGTGCCAGCAGCTTATTGTCGACTAGCGGGTTTCCCTACGAGCAGTACTTC
j_call: TRBJ1-5; d_call: .; v_call: TRBV4-3; clone_size: .; cdr3_aa: CASSQDSGTGQPQHF; cdr3_nt: TGCGCCAGCAGCCAAGATTCTGGAACTGGACAGCCCCAGCATTTT